This T cell receptor beta chain emerged from a study of cytomegalovirus exposure and HLA in healthy donors. Points on this clone: Antigen: not known.

Study observations and caveats: Later analysis revealed greater clonal expansion in HLA-associated TCR beta chains than in equally common others. Cytomegalovirus association was assigned to about 150 TCR beta chains.

Vbeta (60) and Jbeta (13) primers were used in the PCR. Some clones are missing from TCRdb's copy, which holds only in-frame ones; the method was immunoSEQ multiplex PCR. This sample has a few hundred thousand clones; 60% to 85% occur once, and the top ten carry around 15%. Input material: PBMCs. This clonotype was obtained from a man between 35 and 55 years old in good health and CMV-seronegative.

CDR3 loop: CASSLRSPLLASGTDTQYF. The CDR3 nucleotides read TGTGCCAGCAGTTTACGGTCTCCTTTACTAGCGTCGGGAACAGATACGCAGTATTTT. The chain joins TRBV28 to TRBJ2-3, with 7 nucleotides matching TRBD2. The length of the CDR3 is 19 residues. V lost 2 bases and J lost 3; bases outside the gene matches: 17. Germline V gene lookup returns CDR1 MDHEN and CDR2 SYDVKM.